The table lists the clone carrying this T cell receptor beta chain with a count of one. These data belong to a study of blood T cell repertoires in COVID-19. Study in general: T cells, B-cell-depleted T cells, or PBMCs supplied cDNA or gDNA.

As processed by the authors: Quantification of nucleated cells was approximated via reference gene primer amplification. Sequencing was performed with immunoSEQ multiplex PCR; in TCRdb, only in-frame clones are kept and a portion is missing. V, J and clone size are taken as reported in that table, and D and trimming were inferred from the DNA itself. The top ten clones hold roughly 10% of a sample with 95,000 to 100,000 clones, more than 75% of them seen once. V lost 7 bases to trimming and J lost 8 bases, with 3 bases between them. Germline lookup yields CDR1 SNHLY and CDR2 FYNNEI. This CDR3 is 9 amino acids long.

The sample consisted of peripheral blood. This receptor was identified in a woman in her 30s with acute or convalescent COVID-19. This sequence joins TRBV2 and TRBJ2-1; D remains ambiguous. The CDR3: CASTYEQFF. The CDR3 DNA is TGTGCCAGCACATATGAGCAGTTCTTC.